The 20 T cell receptor beta chains below were found in one sample sequenced in a study of CD8 T cells in Susac syndrome. The authors reverse transcribed roughly 0.5 to 1 ug RNA with random hexamers. Each CDR3 protein gets one entry after TCRdb re-called the immunoSEQ multiplex PCR reads with MiXCR. The profile covers 150,000 to 160,000 distinct CDR3 sequences, with roughly 95% appearing a single time and 0.16% taken by the ten largest. The sequenced sample was CD4+ T cells from PBMCs. The receptors come from a human donor with Susac syndrome.

The gene calls are TRBV12-3 or TRBV12-4 and TRBJ2-6; D perhaps matches TRBD2 (6 bases). The length of the CDR3 is 15 residues. Trimming pared 5 bases from V and 5 bases from J, leaving 13 bases between. The CDR3 DNA sequence: TGTGCCAGCAGTCCCGGGGGAGCTTGGGCCAACGTCCTGACTTTC. Its translation is CASSPGGAWANVLTF.

This clonotype came up once. The chain employs TRBV20-1 and TRBJ2-7; TRBD2 might be the D (6 bases). CDR3 length: 12 residues. V lost 0 bases and J 6 bases, leaving 9 bases between the germline ends. Germline V gene data show CDR1 as DFQATT and CDR2 as SNEGSKA (reference sequence). The CDR3 nucleotides read TGCAGTGCTAGAGACCAGGGAGGCGAGCAGTACTTC. As protein: CSARDQGGEQYF.

This clonotype is a singleton in its sample. V gene TRBV12-3 or TRBV12-4 combines with J gene TRBJ1-6; D gene unclear. Between the trimmed V and J ends, which lost 6 bases and 9 bases, there was a span of 9 bases. This CDR3 is 12 amino acids long. CDR3 in DNA: TGTGCCAGCAGCCGGCTAGGTTCACCCCTCCACTTT. Translated: CASSRLGSPLHF.

This sequence joins TRBV12-3 or TRBV12-4 and TRBJ1-1; D is undetermined. This CDR3 is built from 10 residues. Trimming removed 3 bases from V and 8 bases from J, with 4 bases in between. DNA of the CDR3: TGTGCCAGCAGTTTGACCGAAGCTTTCTTT. This encodes CASSLTEAFF.

This chain connects TRBV6-6 to TRBJ2-2; 7 bases match TRBD1. Losses at the gene ends were 6 bases for V and 8 bases for J; bases not matched to a gene: 3. Germline assignment: CDR1 MNHNY and CDR2 SVGAGI (reference sequence). The CDR3 has 12 amino acids. For the CDR3, the DNA is TGTGCCAGCAGAGTGGGACAGGGGGAGCTGTTTTTT. Translated, it gives CASRVGQGELFF.

The chain joins TRBV2 to TRBJ2-5; 7 positions agree with TRBD1. The CDR3 is 13 residues long. In germline, CDR1 is SNHLY, CDR2 FYNNEI. V lost 4 bases to trimming and J lost 2 bases; unmatched junction nucleotides: 1. The CDR3 nucleotides read TGTGCCAGCAGTGGGGACAGACAAGAGACCCAGTACTTC. It yields the protein CASSGDRQETQYF.

The chain recombines TRBV3-1 with TRBJ2-7; the D gene is possibly TRBD1 (6 bases). This CDR3 is built from 12 residues. The V end lost 4 bases, the J end lost 5 bases, and 9 bases lay between the germline ends. CDR1 is LGHDT and CDR2 is YNNKEL in the germline V gene (reference sequence). CDR3 amino acids: CASSPGAHEQYF. The CDR3, as DNA: TGTGCCAGCAGCCCAGGGGCCCACGAGCAGTACTTC.

This sequence joins TRBV20-1 and TRBJ1-5, with a weak D call TRBD1 (5 bases). The germline V gene encodes CDR1 DFQATT and CDR2 SNEGSKA (reference sequence). Trimming removed 6 bases from V and 0 bases from J, with 18 bases in between. This CDR3 is 16 amino acids long. CDR3 sequence (DNA): TGCAGTGCCCCGAGTCGGGACCGATTTAGCAATCAGCCCCAGCATTTT. Amino acid sequence: CSAPSRDRFSNQPQHF.

The gene calls are TRBV7-2 and TRBJ1-5; D call uncertain. The CDR3 is made up of 14 amino acids. Germline V CDR1 and CDR2: SGHTA, FQGNSA. Trimming stripped 5 bases from V and 4 bases from J, with 12 bases between. CDR3 in DNA: TGTGCCAGCAGCCCGGACGGCCGGAATCAGCCCCAGCATTTT. Translating gives CASSPDGRNQPQHF.

The chain links TRBV27 to TRBJ2-6; D is uncertain. Trimming removed 6 bases from V and 0 bases from J, with 9 bases in between. CDR1 is MNHEY, CDR2 SMNVEV, per germline (reference sequence). The CDR3 totals 15 residues. CDR3 residues: CASSKMSSGANVLTF. The CDR3 nucleotides are TGTGCCAGCAGCAAGATGAGCTCTGGGGCCAACGTCCTGACTTTC.

This chain connects TRBV29-1 to TRBJ2-5; possibly TRBD2 for D (6 bases). Germline loops: CDR1 SQVTM, CDR2 ANQGSEA. Trimming left V 0 bases short and J 3 bases short, with 11 bases between. The CDR3 is 14 residues long. The CDR3 sequence is CSVEERGPKETQYF. The CDR3 nucleotides are TGCAGCGTTGAAGAGCGGGGACCAAAAGAGACCCAGTACTTC.

V and J are TRBV7-2 and TRBJ1-3; 7 bases line up with TRBD1. The CDR3 has 14 residues. CDR1 is SGHTA, CDR2 FQGNSA, per germline. With 5 bases clipped from V and 4 bases from J, the junction kept 5 bases outside the gene matches. In nucleotides, the CDR3 is TGTGCCAGCAGCCCACAGGGGCCCGGAAACACCATATATTTT. Translated: CASSPQGPGNTIYF.

The chain uses TRBV24-1 and TRBJ2-3; 9 bases are a match to TRBD1. The junction had 6 bases not matched to a gene; V was cut back by 4 bases and J by 2 bases. The CDR3 covers 16 residues. The germline gives CDR1 KGHDR, CDR2 SFDVKD. The CDR3 DNA reads TGTGCCACCAGTGACCCTACAGGGGGCTACACAGATACGCAGTATTTT. It encodes CATSDPTGGYTDTQYF.

This clonotype was recorded a few times. The genes are TRBV3-1 and TRBJ1-2; TRBD1 aligns across 9 bases. CDR1 is LGHDT and CDR2 is YNNKEL in the germline V gene (reference sequence). CDR3 size: 13 residues. Trimming cost V 4 bases and J 8 bases; bases outside gene matches: 5. The CDR3 sequence is CASSPRTGVGYTF. Written as DNA, the CDR3 is TGTGCCAGCAGCCCCCGGACAGGGGTCGGCTACACCTTC.

The chain carries TRBV5-1 and TRBJ2-3; no firm D call. This CDR3 is built from 13 residues. Germline loops: CDR1 SGHRS, CDR2 YFSETQ. Between the trimmed V and J ends, which lost 5 bases and 1 base, there was a span of 8 bases. The CDR3 is CASRIDGTDTQYF. DNA of the CDR3: TGCGCCAGCAGAATCGACGGCACAGATACGCAGTATTTT.

The V and J genes are TRBV7-9 and TRBJ2-5; 9 nucleotides agree with TRBD1. Germline V gene lookup returns CDR1 SEHNR and CDR2 FQNEAQ (reference sequence). CDR3 size: 16 residues. V shed 0 bases and J 4 bases; nucleotides not matched to a gene: 6. As DNA, the CDR3 is TGTGCCAGCAGCTTAGCCTCGGGACAGGGAGGAGAGACCCAGTACTTC. Translated, it gives CASSLASGQGGETQYF.

DNA of the CDR3: TGTGCCAGCAGCTTAGCAGGGGCGGTTGCTGGCTACACCTTC. Translation gives CASSLAGAVAGYTF. The rearrangement joins TRBV7-8 to TRBJ1-2; a possible D gene is TRBD1 (5 bases). The germline V and J ends were trimmed by 0 bases and 7 bases, with 12 bases remaining between them. The CDR3 contains 14 residues. The V gene's germline CDR1 is SGHVS and CDR2 FQNEAQ.

V gene TRBV19 combines with J gene TRBJ1-5, with no clear D. The CDR3 spans 12 residues. V was pared by 4 bases and J by 12 bases, with 13 bases between. The germline CDR1 and CDR2 sequences are LNHDA and SQIVND (reference sequence). The CDR3 sequence: CASSRPAGRQHF. The CDR3 coding sequence is TGTGCCAGTAGTAGGCCAGCTGGTCGCCAGCATTTT.

The rearrangement uses TRBV7-9 and TRBJ2-7; D ambiguous. The germline gives CDR1 SEHNR, CDR2 FQNEAQ (reference sequence). The CDR3 length is 13 residues. V was trimmed by 2 bases and J by 3 bases, leaving 8 bases between them. The CDR3: CASSLPPIYEQYF. CDR3 in DNA: TGTGCCAGCAGCTTACCCCCCATCTACGAGCAGTACTTC.

The chain is built from TRBV7-2 and TRBJ2-3; D might be TRBD1 (6 bases). Germline V gene lookup returns CDR1 SGHTA and CDR2 FQGNSA. Trimming removed 6 bases from V and 0 bases from J, with 19 bases in between. The CDR3 is 17 residues long. CDR3 nucleotides: TGTGCCAGCAGGTTCGGGACATCTCTGCCTAGCACAGATACGCAGTATTTT. Its translation is CASRFGTSLPSTDTQYF.